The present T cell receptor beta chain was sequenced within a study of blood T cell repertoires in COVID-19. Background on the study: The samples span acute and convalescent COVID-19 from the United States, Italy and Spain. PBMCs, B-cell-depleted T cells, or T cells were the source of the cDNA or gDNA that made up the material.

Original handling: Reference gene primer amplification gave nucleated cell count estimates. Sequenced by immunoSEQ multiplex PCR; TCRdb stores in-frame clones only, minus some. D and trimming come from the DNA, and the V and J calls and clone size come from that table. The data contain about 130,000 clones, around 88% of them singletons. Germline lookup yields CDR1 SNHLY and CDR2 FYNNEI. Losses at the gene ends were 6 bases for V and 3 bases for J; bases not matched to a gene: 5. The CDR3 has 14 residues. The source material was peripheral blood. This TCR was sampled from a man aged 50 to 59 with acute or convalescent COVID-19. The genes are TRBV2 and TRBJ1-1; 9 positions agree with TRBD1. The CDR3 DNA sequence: TGTGCCAGCAGGGGACAGGGTAGACACACTGAAGCTTTCTTT. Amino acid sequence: CASRGQGRHTEAFF.